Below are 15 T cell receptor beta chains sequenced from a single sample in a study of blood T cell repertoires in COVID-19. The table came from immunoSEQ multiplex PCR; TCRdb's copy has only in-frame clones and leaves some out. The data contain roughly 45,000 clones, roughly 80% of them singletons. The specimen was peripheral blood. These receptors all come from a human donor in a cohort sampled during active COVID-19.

CDR3 sequence reads: CASSQQITDGEQYF. DNA of the CDR3: TGCGCCAGCAGTCAACAGATAACCGATGGCGAGCAGTACTTC. The genes are TRBV5-1 and TRBJ2-7; D is unresolved. Germline CDR1 is SGHRS and CDR2 is YFSETQ. This CDR3 is built from 14 residues. V lost 5 bases, J lost 6 bases, and 18 bases lay in between.

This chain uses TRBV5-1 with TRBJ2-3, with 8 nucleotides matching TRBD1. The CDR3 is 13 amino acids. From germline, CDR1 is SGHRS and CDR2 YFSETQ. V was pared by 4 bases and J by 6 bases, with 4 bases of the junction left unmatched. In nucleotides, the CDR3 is TGCGCCAGCAGCCCCGGGGACAGGGATACGCAGTATTTT. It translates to CASSPGDRDTQYF. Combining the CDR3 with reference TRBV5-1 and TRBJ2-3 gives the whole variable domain KAGVTQTPRYLIKTRGQQVTLSCSPISGHRSVSWYQQTPGQGLQFLFEYFSETQRNKGNFPGRFSGRQFSNSRSEMNVSTLELGDSALYLCASSPGDRDTQYFGPGTRLTVL.

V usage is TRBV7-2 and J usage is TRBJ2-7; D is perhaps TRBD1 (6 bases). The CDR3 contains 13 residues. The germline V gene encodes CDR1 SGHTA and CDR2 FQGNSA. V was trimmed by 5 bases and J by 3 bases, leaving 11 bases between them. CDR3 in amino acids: CASSLNRDYEQYF. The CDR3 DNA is TGTGCCAGCAGCCTCAACAGGGACTACGAGCAGTACTTC.

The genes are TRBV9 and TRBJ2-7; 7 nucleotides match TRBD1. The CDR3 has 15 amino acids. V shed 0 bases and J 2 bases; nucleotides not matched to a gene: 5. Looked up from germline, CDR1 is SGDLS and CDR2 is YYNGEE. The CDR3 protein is CASSVVPGQTYEQYF. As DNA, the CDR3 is TGTGCCAGCAGCGTAGTTCCGGGACAGACCTACGAGCAGTACTTC.

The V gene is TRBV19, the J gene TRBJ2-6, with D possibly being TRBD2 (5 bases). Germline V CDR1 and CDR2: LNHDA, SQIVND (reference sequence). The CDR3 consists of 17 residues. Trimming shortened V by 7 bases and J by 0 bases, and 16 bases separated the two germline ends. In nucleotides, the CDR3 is TGTGCCAGTACCCGTCGGGAACCGATCTCTGGGGCCAACGTCCTGACTTTC. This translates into CASTRREPISGANVLTF.

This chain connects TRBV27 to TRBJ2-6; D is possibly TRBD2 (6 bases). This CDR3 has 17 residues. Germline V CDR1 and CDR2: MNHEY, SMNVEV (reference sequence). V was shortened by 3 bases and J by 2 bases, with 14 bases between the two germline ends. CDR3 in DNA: TGTGCCAGCAGTTTGCCCCGGAGGGAAGCTGGGGCCAACGTCCTGACTTTC. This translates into CASSLPRREAGANVLTF.

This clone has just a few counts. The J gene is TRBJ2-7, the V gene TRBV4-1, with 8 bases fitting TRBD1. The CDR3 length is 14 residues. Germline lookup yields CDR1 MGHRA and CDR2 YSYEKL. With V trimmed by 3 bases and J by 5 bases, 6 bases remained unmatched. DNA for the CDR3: TGCGCCAGCAGCCATTACGACAGGGGCAACGAGCAGTACTTC. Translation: CASSHYDRGNEQYF.

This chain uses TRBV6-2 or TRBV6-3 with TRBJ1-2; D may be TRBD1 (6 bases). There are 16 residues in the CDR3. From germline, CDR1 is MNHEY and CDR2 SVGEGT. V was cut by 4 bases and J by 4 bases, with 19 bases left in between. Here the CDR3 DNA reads TGTGCCAGCAGTTCGACTATCCCGGGACATTCCTATGGCTACACCTTC. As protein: CASSSTIPGHSYGYTF.

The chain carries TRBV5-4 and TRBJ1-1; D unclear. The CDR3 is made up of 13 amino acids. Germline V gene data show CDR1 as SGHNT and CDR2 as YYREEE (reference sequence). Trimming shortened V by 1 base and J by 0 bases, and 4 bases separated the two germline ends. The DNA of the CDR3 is TGTGCCAGCAGCTTGAAGCTGAACACTGAAGCTTTCTTT. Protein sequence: CASSLKLNTEAFF. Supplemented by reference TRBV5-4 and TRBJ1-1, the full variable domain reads ETGVTQSPTHLIKTRGQQVTLRCSSQSGHNTVSWYQQALGQGPQFIFQYYREEENGRGNFPPRFSGLQFPNYSSELNVNALELDDSALYLCASSLKLNTEAFFGQGTRLTVV.

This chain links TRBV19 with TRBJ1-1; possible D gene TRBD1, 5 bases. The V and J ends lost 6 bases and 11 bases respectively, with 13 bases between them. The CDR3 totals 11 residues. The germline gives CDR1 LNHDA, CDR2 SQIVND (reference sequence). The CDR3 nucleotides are TGTGCCAGTAGGGGAGGGGATGTCGCTTTCTTT. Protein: CASRGGDVAFF.

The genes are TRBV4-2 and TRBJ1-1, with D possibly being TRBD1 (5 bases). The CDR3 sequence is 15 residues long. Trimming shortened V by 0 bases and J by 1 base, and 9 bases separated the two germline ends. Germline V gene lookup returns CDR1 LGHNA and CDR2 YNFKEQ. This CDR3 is CASSQEGLRNTEAFF. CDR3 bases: TGTGCCAGCAGCCAAGAGGGACTGAGGAACACTGAAGCTTTCTTT.

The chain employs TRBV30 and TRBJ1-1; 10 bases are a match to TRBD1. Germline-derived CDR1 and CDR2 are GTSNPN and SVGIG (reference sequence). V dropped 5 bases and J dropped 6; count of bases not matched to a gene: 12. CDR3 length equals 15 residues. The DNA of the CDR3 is TGTGCCTGGTCCGCTCTCCGAGACAGGGGGCCTGAAGCTTTCTTT. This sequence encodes CAWSALRDRGPEAFF.

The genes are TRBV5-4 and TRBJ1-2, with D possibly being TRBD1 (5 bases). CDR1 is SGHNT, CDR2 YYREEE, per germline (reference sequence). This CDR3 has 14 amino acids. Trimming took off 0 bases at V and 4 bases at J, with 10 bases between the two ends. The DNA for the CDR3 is TGTGCCAGCAGCTTGGCCACAGGAGCCTATGGCTACACCTTC. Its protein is CASSLATGAYGYTF. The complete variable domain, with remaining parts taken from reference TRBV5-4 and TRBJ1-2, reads ETGVTQSPTHLIKTRGQQVTLRCSSQSGHNTVSWYQQALGQGPQFIFQYYREEENGRGNFPPRFSGLQFPNYSSELNVNALELDDSALYLCASSLATGAYGYTFGSGTRLTVV.

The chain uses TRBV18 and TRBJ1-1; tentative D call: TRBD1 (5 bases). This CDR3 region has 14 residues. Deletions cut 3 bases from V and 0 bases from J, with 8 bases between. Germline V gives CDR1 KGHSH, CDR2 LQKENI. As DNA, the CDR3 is TGTGCCAGCTCACCCGGGGGGATGAACACTGAAGCTTTCTTT. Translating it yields CASSPGGMNTEAFF.

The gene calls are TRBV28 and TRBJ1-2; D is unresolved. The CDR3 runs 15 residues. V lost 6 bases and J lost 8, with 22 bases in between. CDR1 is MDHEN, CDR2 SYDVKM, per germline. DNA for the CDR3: TGTGCCAGCAGAACGCCAGCGACCTTCCTTAGAGGCTACACCTTC. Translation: CASRTPATFLRGYTF.